These 29 T cell receptor beta chains were sequenced from one sample in a study of cytomegalovirus exposure and HLA in healthy donors. This table comes from immunoSEQ multiplex PCR, and its TCRdb copy is limited to in-frame clones, with some not included. The repertoire has approximately 100,000 clones, about 90% of them found once; the top ten carry around 2.1%. The sample comprised PBMCs. The source is a woman aged 18-29 years in good health and CMV-seronegative.

The rearrangement uses TRBV19 and TRBJ1-1; D perhaps matches TRBD1 (5 bases). Looked up from germline, CDR1 is LNHDA and CDR2 is SQIVND (reference sequence). Between the trimmed V and J ends, which lost 7 bases and 2 bases, there was a span of 17 bases. This CDR3 has 15 residues. This CDR3 is CASTSGHRLNTEAFF. CDR3 coding DNA: TGTGCCAGTACCTCAGGACATCGACTCAACACTGAAGCTTTCTTT.

The V and J genes are TRBV7-2 and TRBJ2-7; D gene uncertain. Germline lookup yields CDR1 SGHTA and CDR2 FQGNSA. This CDR3 region has 18 residues. V lost 2 bases, J lost 2 bases, and 22 bases lay in between. The CDR3 nucleotides read TGTGCCAGCAGCTTACCCCGTTACGCGTCGGGTATACCCTACGAGCAGTACTTC. It yields the protein CASSLPRYASGIPYEQYF.

V usage is TRBV9 and J usage is TRBJ2-7; D is ambiguous. CDR1 and CDR2 from the germline V gene are SGDLS and YYNGEE. Trimming took off 2 bases at V and 6 bases at J, with 27 bases between the two ends. The CDR3 length is 18 residues. CDR3 sequence: CASSVKPWFPGVASEQYF. CDR3 DNA: TGTGCCAGCAGCGTCAAGCCCTGGTTTCCCGGTGTAGCTTCCGAGCAGTACTTC. Full variable domain (rest looked up from reference TRBV9 and TRBJ2-7): DSGVTQTPKHLITATGQRVTLRCSPRSGDLSVYWYQQSLDQGLQFLIQYYNGEERAKGNILERFSAQQFPDLHSELNLSSLELGDSALYFCASSVKPWFPGVASEQYFGPGTRLTVT.

The V and J genes are TRBV5-1 and TRBJ2-1, with D possibly TRBD2 on 5 matching bases. The CDR3 covers 17 residues. Trimming cost V 4 bases and J 6 bases, with 23 bases left between them. Germline lookup yields CDR1 SGHRS and CDR2 YFSETQ. CDR3 DNA: TGCGCCAGCAGCAAGAATACAGACCAGAGGGCCTCCAATGAGCAGTTCTTC. As protein: CASSKNTDQRASNEQFF.

The chain joins TRBV7-6 to TRBJ2-3, with 12 bases identical to TRBD2. V lost 5 bases, J lost 6 bases, and 6 bases stayed unmatched. The CDR3 is made up of 15 amino acids. The germline CDR1 and CDR2 sequences are SGHVS and FNYEAQ. In nucleotides, the CDR3 is TGTGCCAGCAGCGTACTAGCGGGGGGCAGGGATACGCAGTATTTT. As protein: CASSVLAGGRDTQYF. Full variable domain (remainder filled in from reference TRBV7-6 and TRBJ2-3): GAGVSQSPRYKVTKRGQDVALRCDPISGHVSLYWYRQALGQGPEFLTYFNYEAQQDKSGLPNDRFSAERPEGSISTLTIQRTEQRDSAMYRCASSVLAGGRDTQYFGPGTRLTVL.

This clone was found once. The chain combines TRBV19 with TRBJ2-7; tentatively, D is TRBD1 (7 bases). The CDR3 extends over 15 amino acids. Deletions cut 5 bases from V and 5 bases from J, with 19 bases between. The germline V gene encodes CDR1 LNHDA and CDR2 SQIVND (reference sequence). In nucleotides, the CDR3 is TGTGCCAGTAGTCCCGCCCAAGCAGGGGGGAACGAGCAGTACTTC. It codes for CASSPAQAGGNEQYF.

The chain links TRBV5-1 to TRBJ2-7, with a tentative D call TRBD1 (6 bases). The V gene's germline CDR1 is SGHRS and CDR2 YFSETQ. V was clipped by 4 bases and J by 2 bases, with 10 bases between them. This CDR3 region has 13 residues. The CDR3 coding sequence is TGCGCCAGCAGCCAGGGGCCTACCTACGAGCAGTACTTC. Protein: CASSQGPTYEQYF.

The chain couples TRBV19 to TRBJ2-5; D perhaps matches TRBD1 (6 bases). The CDR3 totals 14 residues. Trimming removed 0 bases at V and 5 bases at J, with 10 bases between. Germline V gene lookup returns CDR1 LNHDA and CDR2 SQIVND (reference sequence). The CDR3 region is CASSIDHQGETQYF. The CDR3 region has the DNA TGTGCCAGTAGTATAGATCACCAGGGGGAGACCCAGTACTTC.

The rearrangement links TRBV4-2 to TRBJ2-5; 8 bases are shared with TRBD2. CDR3 length: 17 residues. V lost 4 bases, J lost 3 bases, and 13 bases stayed unmatched. From germline, CDR1 is LGHNA and CDR2 YNFKEQ. The CDR3 region has the DNA TGTGCCAGCAGCCCTGTACTGGGGACTAGTAGTAAAGAGACCCAGTACTTC. Protein sequence: CASSPVLGTSSKETQYF.

The rearrangement links TRBV2 to TRBJ2-3; D possibly corresponds to TRBD2 (6 bases). Germline V gene lookup returns CDR1 SNHLY and CDR2 FYNNEI. This CDR3 spans 16 amino acids. Trimming shortened V by 5 bases and J by 2 bases, and 17 bases separated the two germline ends. The CDR3 spells CASSPTSQGSTDTQYF. CDR3 DNA: TGTGCCAGCAGTCCGACTAGTCAGGGCTCCACAGATACGCAGTATTTT.

This chain links TRBV21-1 with TRBJ2-7; the DNA was not used to check the table's D call, TRBD1. TRBV21-1 is a pseudogene locus. This CDR3 contains 18 residues. The CDR3 reads CASSSPGAPGPPSYEQYF. As DNA, the CDR3 is TGTGCCAGCAGCAGTCCCGGTGCCCCAGGTCCCCCTTCCTACGAGCAGTACTTC.

The chain couples TRBV9 to TRBJ2-3; D remains ambiguous. Trimming removed 1 base from V and 4 bases from J, with 10 bases in between. CDR3 length equals 14 residues. The germline V gene has CDR1 SGDLS and CDR2 YYNGEE. This CDR3 reads CASSVRQVPDTQYF. The CDR3 DNA reads as TGTGCCAGCAGCGTACGGCAGGTCCCAGATACGCAGTATTTT.

This sequence joins TRBV7-9 and TRBJ2-5; 9 bases fit TRBD2. There are 16 residues in the CDR3. CDR1 and CDR2 (germline): SEHNR, FQNEAQ (reference sequence). The V segment lost 5 bases and the J segment 5 bases; nucleotides outside the gene matches: 12. CDR3 amino acids: CASSLGASGVQETQYF. The DNA for the CDR3 is TGTGCCAGCAGCCTGGGGGCTAGCGGGGTCCAGGAGACCCAGTACTTC.

The chain combines TRBV4-1 with TRBJ2-5, with 8 bases that match TRBD2. V gave up 0 bases and J gave up 5 bases; unmatched junction bases: 5. The CDR3 sequence is 15 residues long. Germline loops: CDR1 MGHRA, CDR2 YSYEKL. The CDR3 DNA reads as TGCGCCAGCAGCCAAGATCCAGCGGGGGACGAGACCCAGTACTTC. Translating it yields CASSQDPAGDETQYF.

This rearrangement joins TRBV19 to TRBJ1-1; a weak D match, TRBD1 (5 bases). This CDR3 has 14 residues. Trimming cost V 6 bases and J 2 bases, with 13 bases left between them. Germline V gene data show CDR1 as LNHDA and CDR2 as SQIVND (reference sequence). CDR3 sequence: CASSRQTVNTEAFF. CDR3 in DNA: TGTGCCAGTAGCCGTCAGACAGTAAACACTGAAGCTTTCTTT.

The rearrangement joins TRBV9 to TRBJ2-3, with D possibly matching TRBD2 (6 bases). Trimming took off 0 bases at V and 3 bases at J, with 14 bases between the two ends. Germline V gene sequence: CDR1 SGDLS, CDR2 YYNGEE. The CDR3 sequence is 16 residues long. DNA for the CDR3: TGTGCCAGCAGCGTAGACGGGAGAAGAGGGACAGATACGCAGTATTTT. This gives the protein CASSVDGRRGTDTQYF.

This clone has a handful of counts. CDR3 in amino acids: CASGRQEDQPQHF. The CDR3 DNA reads as TGTGCCAGCGGCCGACAGGAGGATCAGCCCCAGCATTTT. The chain joins TRBV7-8 to TRBJ1-5; TRBD1 might be the D (6 bases). CDR3 size: 13 residues. Germline lookup yields CDR1 SGHVS and CDR2 FQNEAQ. V lost 8 bases and J 5 bases, leaving 13 bases between the germline ends.

The chain recombines TRBV11-2 with TRBJ2-3, with 7 bases aligning to TRBD2. V dropped 5 bases and J dropped 3; count of bases not matched to a gene: 8. The CDR3 sequence is 15 residues long. CDR1 and CDR2 (germline): SGHAT, FQNNGV. The CDR3 coding sequence is TGTGCCAGCAGCAATTGGGGGGGACCTACAGATACGCAGTATTTT. It codes for CASSNWGGPTDTQYF.

V usage is TRBV29-1 and J usage is TRBJ2-7, with 9 bases lining up with TRBD1. Germline lookup yields CDR1 SQVTM and CDR2 ANQGSEA. The CDR3 consists of 14 residues. Trimming removed 8 bases from V and 2 bases from J; junction bases left unmatched: 10. CDR3 amino acids: CSTSGTGSTYEQYF. CDR3 sequence (DNA): TGCAGCACCTCCGGGACAGGGAGTACCTACGAGCAGTACTTC.

V is TRBV28 and J is TRBJ2-7; tentatively, D is TRBD2 (6 bases). V was trimmed by 8 bases and J by 4 bases, leaving 9 bases between them. Germline CDR1 is MDHEN and CDR2 is SYDVKM. This CDR3 has 11 residues. The CDR3: CASSGLYEQYF. CDR3 DNA: TGTGCCAGCTCGGGACTTTACGAGCAGTACTTC.

The chain recombines TRBV7-9 with TRBJ2-2, with D perhaps matching TRBD2 (6 bases). V dropped 4 bases and J dropped 6 bases, with 18 bases sitting between them. Germline values: CDR1 SEHNR, CDR2 FQNEAQ (reference sequence). The CDR3 has 16 amino acids. Here the CDR3 DNA reads TGTGCCAGCAGCTCCCTTAGGAGGGGTGGGTCCGGGGAGCTGTTTTTT. Its translation: CASSSLRRGGSGELFF.

The rearrangement links TRBV5-4 to TRBJ1-1; 11 nucleotides match TRBD1. CDR1 is SGHNT, CDR2 YYREEE, per germline (reference sequence). The CDR3 extends over 15 amino acids. Unmatched junction bases numbered 9, after V lost 4 bases and J lost 7 bases. CDR3 in amino acids: CASSPQLGTGGEAFF. The CDR3, as DNA: TGTGCCAGCAGCCCCCAGCTGGGGACAGGGGGTGAAGCTTTCTTT.

Only one count was recorded for this clone. The gene calls are TRBV9 and TRBJ2-1, with 7 bases matching TRBD2. The CDR3 contains 14 residues. Germline V CDR1 and CDR2: SGDLS, YYNGEE. Losses at the gene ends were 3 bases for V and 1 base for J; bases not matched to a gene: 1. Here the CDR3 reads CASSGSGSYNEQFF. In DNA, the CDR3 is TGTGCCAGCAGCGGTAGCGGGTCCTACAATGAGCAGTTCTTC.

The genes are TRBV29-1 and TRBJ1-3; D call uncertain. The germline V gene encodes CDR1 SQVTM and CDR2 ANQGSEA. Trimming took 7 bases from V and 5 from J, leaving 9 bases between them. CDR3 length equals 11 residues. CDR3 coding DNA: TGCAGCGCTGGGCAGCGAAACACCATATATTTT. As protein: CSAGQRNTIYF.

This chain links TRBV6-5 with TRBJ1-2; D is unclear. Trimming pared 2 bases from V and 3 bases from J, leaving 13 bases between. From germline, CDR1 is MNHEY and CDR2 SVGAGI. There are 15 residues in the CDR3. CDR3 DNA sequence: TGTGCCAGCAGTTACCGGGCGGGGTGGGACTATGGCTACACCTTC. Translation gives CASSYRAGWDYGYTF.

This clone was counted only a few times. This sequence joins TRBV30 and TRBJ1-1; D is unclear. Germline CDR1 is GTSNPN and CDR2 is SVGIG (reference sequence). Trimming cost V 1 base and J 2 bases, with 5 bases left between them. This CDR3 spans 12 amino acids. The CDR3 nucleotides read TGTGCCTGGAGTGGGCATAACACTGAAGCTTTCTTT. Its translation: CAWSGHNTEAFF.

The chain uses TRBV11-1 and TRBJ2-7; tentative D call: TRBD1 (6 bases). In germline, CDR1 is SGHAT, CDR2 FQDESV (reference sequence). CDR3 length: 13 residues. The V end was cut by 2 bases, the J end by 2 bases, with 7 bases between. The CDR3 DNA reads as TGTGCCAGCAGCTTACCAGGGGCCTACGAGCAGTACTTC. Its translation: CASSLPGAYEQYF.

CDR3 in DNA: TGCGCCAGCAGCCCGGGGGGGAATGAGCAGTTCTTC. Translation: CASSPGGNEQFF. This chain links TRBV4-1 with TRBJ2-1, with TRBD2 matching 8 bases. Germline values: CDR1 MGHRA, CDR2 YSYEKL. Unmatched junction bases numbered 0, after V lost 4 bases and J lost 7 bases. This CDR3 spans 12 amino acids.

V usage is TRBV27 and J usage is TRBJ2-7, with D maybe TRBD2 (7 bases). The V end lost 6 bases, the J end lost 3 bases, and 21 bases lay between the germline ends. The length of the CDR3 is 16 residues. Germline V CDR1 and CDR2: MNHEY, SMNVEV (reference sequence). The CDR3 coding sequence is TGTGCCAGCAGCTATAGGGGGAGGGGTGATCTCTACGAGCAGTACTTC. As protein: CASSYRGRGDLYEQYF.